A selection of T cell receptor beta chains follows, all from one sample in a study of CD8 T cells in ankylosing spondylitis. TCRdb reprocessed the 5' RACE reads via MiXCR and lists one record per CDR3 protein. Here the sample spans approximately 540,000 distinct CDR3 sequences, roughly 13% being singletons. Sequencing was carried out using blood, either unsorted or a sorted T cell fraction (not recorded which). These receptors were taken from a male donor with ankylosing spondylitis. Both conserved end residues are trimmed from each CDR3.

cdr3_aa | cdr3_length | v_call
ASSLAGQRGNTGELF | 15 | TRBV11-2
ASSSTPLDTQY | 11 | TRBV5-1
ASSQGGTSGYIQY | 13 | TRBV3-1
ASSERAESSRYNEQF | 15 | TRBV2
ASRDRGREQY | 10 | TRBV12-3/TRBV12-4
ASSDGSQGTQY | 11 | TRBV10-1
AISGSRISYEQY | 12 | TRBV10-3
ATSDLGTNTGELF | 13 | TRBV24-1
SARFNTEAF | 9 | TRBV20-1
ASSLETSGSAGELF | 14 | TRBV5-1
ASSLFQDPGGQF | 12 | TRBV5-1
AISESGGREQY | 11 | TRBV10-3
SAGQAASGANVLT | 13 | TRBV29-1
ASSFRGDGNQPQH | 13 | TRBV7-9
ASSPSVGQGLTEAF | 14 | TRBV3-1
ASSLLQGRYEQY | 12 | TRBV5-5
ASSNPRLAGVTGELF | 15 | TRBV7-2
ASSVGGPLRNTEAF | 14 | TRBV9
SARGTRYQETQY | 12 | TRBV29-1
ASSQLAEFYEQY | 12 | TRBV2
ASSLVPPQGPADTQY | 15 | TRBV11-2
AISEFTGAYNEQF | 13 | TRBV10-3
ASSQEYRVLF | 10 | TRBV4-1
ATTPGLRSYEQY | 12 | TRBV10-3
ASSYGLAGNNEQF | 13 | TRBV6-5
ASSLGTGDFYEQY | 13 | TRBV5-1
ASSEKREAETQY | 12 | TRBV10-1
ASASAWGKETQY | 12 | TRBV27
SVRRGVGPLH | 10 | TRBV20-1
ASSLTGGVDEQF | 12 | TRBV7-9
ASSRPSSGYYEQY | 13 | TRBV7-9
ASGWWRTNTEAF | 12 | TRBV3-1
ASSLAGARDGNTIY | 14 | TRBV5-1
SVEDPGTGSTDEQF | 14 | TRBV29-1
SSGQGNEQF | 9 | TRBV29-1
ASSFRRLAKSSYNEQF | 16 | TRBV11-1
ASSPIRLSTGELF | 13 | TRBV5-1
ASSLFPGQGDSTDTQY | 16 | TRBV27
SVEEQDASSYNEQF | 14 | TRBV29-1
ASSLAGRSDEQY | 12 | TRBV12-3/TRBV12-4
ASSFDRGRNSPLH | 13 | TRBV5-1
ASRSGGREYYGYT | 13 | TRBV7-9
ASSSGTRGRLHEQF | 14 | TRBV5-1
ASSQESTALVTEAF | 14 | TRBV5-6
ASSLSTPSSGNTIY | 14 | TRBV5-1